This entry features one TCR beta chain sequence. The assay was immunoSEQ multiplex PCR, and TCRdb's table has in-frame clones only and misses some. In the table there are roughly 280,000 clones, about 88% of which are singletons. This sample was included in a study of blood T cell repertoires in COVID-19. This receptor was identified in a woman aged 25-40 years with COVID-19, enrolled during active disease. Sequences were obtained from peripheral blood.

The DNA for the CDR3 is TGTGCCAGCAAGGGGGGGAAGGGACAGGACACCTACGAGCAGTACTTC. This sequence encodes CASKGGKGQDTYEQYF. The chain has TRBV2 and TRBJ2-7; D might be TRBD1 (8 bases). Looked up from germline, CDR1 is SNHLY and CDR2 is FYNNEI. Trimming left V 7 bases short and J 2 bases short, with 21 bases between. The CDR3 extends over 16 amino acids.